A few counts support the clone carrying this TCR beta chain. J was trimmed by 5 bases and V by 8 bases; bases with no gene match: 10. The CDR3 length is 14 residues. Germline V CDR1 and CDR2: MNHEY, SVGAGI. Libraries were prepared by immunoSEQ multiplex PCR; TCRdb keeps only in-frame clonotypes and omits some of them. The table records about 99,000 clones, roughly 80% of them present only once. Following autologous stem cell transplantation, relapse occurred in every patient, and exposure to brentuximab vedotin varied. The data are from a study of PD-1 blockade in classical Hodgkin lymphoma. J is TRBJ1-1 and V is TRBV6-5; 8 bases are shared with TRBD1. This clonotype was sampled from a human donor with classical Hodgkin lymphoma. Sequences were derived from peripheral blood mononuclear cells (PBMCs), sampled before the second cycle of nivolumab. The chain's CDR3 is CASRTGLALTEAFF. The CDR3 DNA reads TGTGCCAGCCGGACAGGGCTGGCTCTGACTGAAGCTTTCTTT.